These 8 T cell receptor beta chains originate from one sample sequenced in a study of post-analysis software for immune sequencing data. General study findings and limits: Roughly five TRBV segments were more frequent in patients than controls; TRBV5-6, TRBV5-1 and TRBV20-1 belonged to this group.

Their antigens are not known. Unique molecular identifiers were built into the TCR beta cDNA libraries. One entry per CDR3 protein, called by TCRdb with MiXCR from the PCR reads. The table shows roughly 580,000 distinct CDR3 sequences, with 44% occurring only once. Specimen: blood. The receptor source for this set is a girl between 5 and 17 years old with multiple sclerosis.

This clonotype was seen a single time. The rearrangement links TRBV5-1 to TRBJ2-5; TRBD2 might be the D (6 bases). The ends were cut back, 3 bases at V and 5 bases at J, with 17 bases in the middle. This CDR3 spans 15 amino acids. From germline, CDR1 is SGHRS and CDR2 YFSETQ. The CDR3 sequence is CASSWLEGRGETQYF. In DNA, the CDR3 is TGCGCCAGCAGCTGGTTGGAGGGTCGGGGGGAGACCCAGTACTTC.

The J gene is TRBJ1-5, the V gene TRBV20-1; 7 nucleotides line up with TRBD1. Germline values: CDR1 DFQATT, CDR2 SNEGSKA (reference sequence). CDR3 size: 14 residues. Trimming cost V 2 bases and J 3 bases; bases outside gene matches: 4. The CDR3 DNA reads TGCAGTGCTAGACAGGGGGGAGTCAATCAGCCCCAGCATTTT. Translating gives CSARQGGVNQPQHF.

This clonotype was observed a few times. This chain uses TRBV7-9 with TRBJ2-3; D perhaps matches TRBD2 (5 bases). The CDR3 loop spans 13 amino acids. Trimming removed 5 bases at V and 9 bases at J, with 15 bases between. Germline-derived CDR1 and CDR2 are SEHNR and FQNEAQ (reference sequence). The CDR3 protein is CASSPEDSRTQYF. In nucleotides, the CDR3 is TGTGCCAGCAGCCCCGAGGACTCGAGGACGCAGTATTTT.

This chain joins TRBV6-6 and TRBJ2-7; no reliable D call. The germline V gene encodes CDR1 MNHNY and CDR2 SVGAGI (reference sequence). This CDR3 spans 14 amino acids. Trimming took 6 bases from V and 0 from J, leaving 12 bases between them. Written as DNA, the CDR3 is TGTGCCAGCAGGGGGATTTCTTCCTCCTACGAGCAGTACTTC. Its translation is CASRGISSSYEQYF.

The gene calls are TRBV10-3 and TRBJ2-3; D is possibly TRBD1 (6 bases). Per the germline V gene, CDR1 is ENHRY and CDR2 is SYGVKD. This CDR3 spans 13 amino acids. V lost 11 bases, J lost 2 bases, and 14 bases lay in between. CDR3 in amino acids: CASWTDYTDTQYF. CDR3 in DNA: TGTGCCTCTTGGACAGACTACACAGATACGCAGTATTTT.

This clonotype was seen a handful of times. The rearrangement links TRBV20-1 to TRBJ2-5; TRBD2 aligns across 14 bases. The last part of the DNA fits TRBJ2-7 better; the J call may be wrong. The CDR3 length is 15 residues. Per germline, CDR1 DFQATT and CDR2 SNEGSKA (reference sequence). CDR3 nucleotide sequence: TGCAGTGCATCCAAGGGACTAGCGGGGGCCTACGAGCAGTACTTC. It encodes CSASKGLAGAYEQYF.

This chain links TRBV25-1 with TRBJ1-2, with D perhaps TRBD1 (6 bases). Germline CDR1 MGHDK, CDR2 SYGVNS. V lost 6 bases and J lost 4, with 18 bases in between. The CDR3 totals 15 residues. The CDR3 sequence: CASRSTGTHAYGYTF. CDR3 nucleotide sequence: TGTGCCAGCAGGAGTACAGGGACTCATGCCTATGGCTACACCTTC.

This clonotype came up a few times. The rearrangement uses TRBV12-3 or TRBV12-4 and TRBJ2-7; TRBD2 matches 8 bases. The J call may be incorrect, as the DNA end agrees better with TRBJ2-5. This CDR3 is 16 amino acids long. As DNA, the CDR3 is TGTGCCAGCAGTTTAGGTCTGGCGAAGCGGGGGGAGACCCAGTACTTC. Its translation is CASSLGLAKRGETQYF.